What follows are 29 T cell receptor beta chains derived from one specimen sequenced in a study of breast tumors, draining lymph nodes, adjacent tissues. MiXCR, run by TCRdb on the multiplex PCR reads, gives a single entry per CDR3 protein. The sample consists of about 230,000 distinct CDR3 sequences, around 32% of them appearing once. Breast cancer patients provided tissue from their axillary draining lymph nodes. Sequencing was performed on axillary lymph node tissue. These receptors originate from a female donor with breast cancer. Some clones in this sample may be carry-over from other donors' samples.

This clonotype came up a few times. This could be a read error, since a much larger clone is one nucleotide away. The CDR3 bases are TGTGCCAGCAGCCAAGGGGGGCGGGGCCTATACAATGGGCAGTTCTTC. Translation: CASSQGGRGLYNGQFF. V usage is TRBV4-2 and J usage is TRBJ2-1; D possibly matches TRBD1 or TRBD2 (6 bases each). CDR1 and CDR2 (germline): LGHNA, YNFKEQ. The CDR3 consists of 16 residues.

This clonotype was seen at least ten times. The rearrangement uses TRBV6-5 and TRBJ2-1, with 9 bases lining up with TRBD2. CDR3 length equals 16 residues. Germline V CDR1 and CDR2: MNHEY, SVGAGI. V lost 5 bases to trimming and J lost 2 bases; unmatched junction nucleotides: 7. Here the CDR3 DNA reads TGTGCCAGCAGTCACGGGGCGGGAGGGCCCTACAATGAGCAGTTCTTC. It translates to CASSHGAGGPYNEQFF.

V is TRBV6-6 and J is TRBJ1-1; D uncertain. Germline assignment: CDR1 MNHNY and CDR2 SVGAGI (reference sequence). The CDR3 is 12 residues long. Trimming removed 4 bases from V and 4 bases from J, with 7 bases in between. CDR3 sequence reads: CASSSLTTEAFF. The CDR3 nucleotides read TGTGCCAGCAGTTCCCTCACCACTGAAGCTTTCTTT.

This clonotype was found many times. The chain couples TRBV2 to TRBJ2-1, with D perhaps TRBD1 or TRBD2 (7 bases each). This CDR3 is built from 14 residues. Germline V gives CDR1 SNHLY, CDR2 FYNNEI. V was cut by 7 bases and J by 9 bases, with 19 bases left in between. The CDR3 sequence is CASTKTGRGGEQFF. The CDR3 nucleotides read TGTGCCAGCACCAAGACAGGGAGGGGTGGTGAGCAGTTCTTC.

V and J are TRBV20-1 and TRBJ2-1, with TRBD2 matching over 10 bases. The CDR3 has 14 residues. The germline CDR1 and CDR2 sequences are DFQATT and SNEGSKA (reference sequence). V lost 3 bases and J lost 15; bases outside the gene matches: 14. Here the CDR3 DNA reads TGCAGTGCTAGTCTCTGGCTAGCGGGAGCGCCGGGGTTCTTC. This translates into CSASLWLAGAPGFF.

This clonotype was observed at least ten times. This chain uses TRBV25-1 with TRBJ1-5; 9 bases align to TRBD1. From germline, CDR1 is MGHDK and CDR2 SYGVNS. The CDR3 contains 12 residues. V trimming: 9 bases; J trimming: 7 bases; junction bases outside the gene matches: 4. The CDR3 DNA sequence: TGTGCCAGTCAACAGGGGGCCCAGCCCCAGCATTTT. Encoded protein: CASQQGAQPQHF.

This clonotype was recorded a few times. Given a much more abundant clone one base away, this may be a read error. The chain has TRBV20-1 and TRBJ2-5; 7 bases map to TRBD1. The CDR3 totals 11 residues. CDR1 and CDR2 (germline): DFQATT, SNEGSKA (reference sequence). This CDR3 is CASTGTETQCF. The CDR3 DNA reads as TGCGCCTCGACAGGGACAGAGACCCAGTGCTTC.

This clonotype was recorded many times. This chain uses TRBV20-1 with TRBJ2-7; maybe TRBD2 (5 bases). Trimming left V 3 bases short and J 2 bases short, with 11 bases between. The length of the CDR3 is 13 residues. CDR1 is DFQATT and CDR2 is SNEGSKA in the germline V gene (reference sequence). The CDR3 sequence is CSARPGLTYEQYF. The CDR3 nucleotides read TGCAGTGCTAGGCCCGGACTTACCTACGAGCAGTACTTC.

A few counts support this clonotype. This chain links TRBV30 with TRBJ1-1; no clear D. The CDR3 has 13 amino acids. Germline-derived CDR1 and CDR2 are GTSNPN and SVGIG (reference sequence). Trimming cost V 2 bases and J 1 base, with 8 bases left between them. CDR3 loop: CAWSRSGNTEAFF. CDR3 DNA sequence: TGTGCCTGGAGTCGTTCAGGGAACACTGAAGCTTTCTTT.

This clonotype was recorded once. The junction differs from germline at one of its ends, possibly a read error. The gene calls are TRBV20-1 and TRBJ2-5; a weak D match, TRBD2 (6 bases). The CDR3 contains 14 residues. CDR1 and CDR2 (germline): DFQATT, SNEGSKA (reference sequence). CDR3 nucleotide sequence: TGCAATGCTAGGAGGGGTGGGGCGGAAGAGACCCAGTACTTC. As protein: CNARRGGAEETQYF.

This clonotype was seen once. This sequence joins TRBV9 and TRBJ1-1, with D maybe TRBD1 (5 bases). V lost 4 bases and J lost 1, with 11 bases in between. This CDR3 contains 14 residues. From germline, CDR1 is SGDLS and CDR2 YYNGEE. The CDR3 protein is CASSSREANTEAFF. The CDR3, as DNA: TGTGCCAGCAGCTCCAGGGAGGCGAACACTGAAGCTTTCTTT. Supplemented by reference TRBV9 and TRBJ1-1, the full variable domain reads DSGVTQTPKHLITATGQRVTLRCSPRSGDLSVYWYQQSLDQGLQFLIQYYNGEERAKGNILERFSAQQFPDLHSELNLSSLELGDSALYFCASSSREANTEAFFGQGTRLTVV.

The V and J genes are TRBV7-6 and TRBJ2-3; unclear D gene. The CDR3 contains 14 residues. V lost 2 bases, J lost 5 bases, and 11 bases lay in between. Per the germline V gene, CDR1 is SGHVS and CDR2 is FNYEAQ. The CDR3 bases are TGTGCCAGCAGCTTACAGGAATACGAAGATACGCAGTATTTT. It is translated as CASSLQEYEDTQYF.

This sequence joins TRBV7-4 and TRBJ2-2; 7 bases map to TRBD2. The length of the CDR3 is 20 residues. CDR1 and CDR2 from the germline V gene are SGHVT and SQSDAQ. V shed 6 bases and J 3 bases; nucleotides not matched to a gene: 22. CDR3 nucleotide sequence: TGTGCCAGCAGACACCACCCTATGCGGTGGACTAGTGTTCACACCGGGGAGCTGTTTTTT. It encodes CASRHHPMRWTSVHTGELFF.

V gene TRBV7-9 combines with J gene TRBJ2-1, with 8 bases lining up with TRBD2. Germline-derived CDR1 and CDR2 are SEHNR and FQNEAQ (reference sequence). The CDR3 has 13 amino acids. Losses at the gene ends were 3 bases for V and 10 bases for J; bases not matched to a gene: 5. CDR3 sequence: CASSFSGIGEQFF. The CDR3 DNA reads TGTGCCAGCAGCTTTAGCGGGATAGGGGAGCAGTTCTTC.

At least ten counts were recorded for this clonotype. V gene TRBV30 combines with J gene TRBJ2-6; weak D call: TRBD1 (6 bases). Trimming left V 8 bases short and J 2 bases short, with 10 bases between. From germline, CDR1 is GTSNPN and CDR2 SVGIG (reference sequence). The CDR3 spans 13 residues. The DNA for the CDR3 is TGTGCCAGTCCAGGGGCTGGGGCCAACGTCCTGACTTTC. It yields the protein CASPGAGANVLTF.

The V and J genes are TRBV6-1 and TRBJ1-4; maybe TRBD1 (6 bases). This CDR3 is built from 15 residues. Germline V gene lookup returns CDR1 MNHNS and CDR2 SASEGT. V gave up 7 bases and J gave up 1 base, with 13 bases separating them. The CDR3 region has the DNA TGTGCCAGCACCGTCCGACAGGAAACTAATGAAAAACTGTTTTTT. It codes for CASTVRQETNEKLFF.

The J gene is TRBJ2-7, the V gene TRBV5-1; D not certain. CDR3 length: 13 amino acids. The V end was cut by 0 bases, the J end by 6 bases, with 10 bases between. The V gene's germline CDR1 is SGHRS and CDR2 YFSETQ. CDR3 bases: TGCGCCAGCAGCTTGGACGGTAATCGCGAGCAGTACTTC. Protein product: CASSLDGNREQYF.

Worth noting for this clonotype: One end of the junction varies from germline; a read error may be responsible. The chain combines TRBV3-1 with TRBJ2-2, with no clear D. The CDR3 is made up of 10 amino acids. In germline, CDR1 is LGHDT, CDR2 YNNKEL (reference sequence). The CDR3 sequence is CASSTGELFF. The CDR3 DNA is TGCGCCAGCAGCACCGGGGAGCTGTTTTTT. The whole variable domain, remainder taken from reference TRBV3-1 and TRBJ2-2, is DTAVSQTPKYLVTQMGNDKSIKCEQNLGHDTMYWYKQDSKKFLKIMFSYNNKELIINETVPNRFSPKSPDKAHLNLHINSLELGDSAVYFCASSTGELFFGEGSRLTVL.

This clonotype has ten or more counts. This chain connects TRBV11-2 to TRBJ2-5, with TRBD2 matching over 13 bases. The CDR3 is 16 amino acids. The germline gives CDR1 SGHAT, CDR2 FQNNGV. Germline trimming cut 5 bases from V and 5 bases from J; bases unmatched to any gene: 8. CDR3 DNA: TGTGCCAGCAGCGGACCGGGACTAGCGGGAATGGAGACCCAGTACTTC. Translated, it gives CASSGPGLAGMETQYF.

The rearrangement joins TRBV24-1 to TRBJ2-5, with 7 positions matching TRBD2. The V gene end was trimmed by 3 bases and the J gene end by 1 base; junction bases not matched to a gene: 13. The germline gives CDR1 KGHDR, CDR2 SFDVKD. The CDR3 runs 18 residues. Here the CDR3 DNA reads TGTGCCACCAGTGATCGGGGAGGGGTACGGACCATCCAAGAGACCCAGTACTTC. Translated: CATSDRGGVRTIQETQYF.

This clonotype occurred many times. The chain links TRBV5-1 to TRBJ2-1; D perhaps matches TRBD1 (6 bases). Trimming stripped 7 bases from V and 3 bases from J, with 11 bases between. Germline CDR1 is SGHRS and CDR2 is YFSETQ. This CDR3 has 13 amino acids. In DNA, the CDR3 is TGCGCCAGCCGGGACATTAACTACAATGAGCAGTTCTTC. Translated, it gives CASRDINYNEQFF.

Points on this clonotype: No conserved phenylalanine or tryptophan is present at the end of the CDR3, so a read error is the likely explanation. The limits of the CDR3 on the DNA are not certain, so only TCRdb's listed CDR3 is given. The J gene is TRBJ1-5, the V gene TRBV19; TRBD1 was called by the table and not checked on the DNA. The V gene's germline CDR1 is LNHDA and CDR2 SQIVND (reference sequence). The CDR3 is 15 residues long, counting both termini. CDR3 region: CASRTGTEVGQPRHL.

The table lists this clonotype with many counts. The rearrangement joins TRBV12-3 or TRBV12-4 to TRBJ2-1; 7 nucleotides align to TRBD2. CDR3 length equals 14 residues. V lost 6 bases, J lost 2 bases, and 4 bases stayed unmatched. CDR3 sequence reads: CASRESGAYNEQFF. The CDR3 region has the DNA TGTGCCAGCAGGGAAAGCGGGGCCTACAATGAGCAGTTCTTC.

This clonotype has just one count. The J gene is TRBJ2-7, the V gene TRBV7-2; the D gene is possibly TRBD2 (7 bases). V lost 8 bases and J 5 bases, leaving 25 bases between the germline ends. Germline loops: CDR1 SGHTA, CDR2 FQGNSA. There are 16 residues in the CDR3. As DNA, the CDR3 is TGTGCCAGCGGCCTAGAGGGGAGGGGGTCGTGGGACGAGCAGTACTTC. It codes for CASGLEGRGSWDEQYF.

In DNA form, the CDR3 reads TGTGCCAGCAGCGACGGACAGGGGGCAGAGACCCAGTACTTC. It translates to CASSDGQGAETQYF. The V call is TRBV7-9, the J call TRBJ2-5; the match to TRBD1 covers 11 bases. This CDR3 comprises 14 residues. Looked up from germline, CDR1 is SEHNR and CDR2 is FQNEAQ (reference sequence). V gave up 5 bases and J gave up 4 bases; unmatched junction bases: 3.

This clonotype was observed a single time. The conserved phenylalanine or tryptophan normally closing the CDR3 is absent here, so this likely arose from a read error. Because the CDR3's place on the DNA is in doubt, the DNA is left out and the CDR3 is given as listed by TCRdb. The chain carries TRBV24-1 and TRBJ2-7; the DNA was not used to check the table's D call, TRBD2. CDR1 KGHDR and CDR2 SFDVKD come from the germline V gene. The length of the CDR3 is 17 amino acids, counting both ends. The CDR3 is CATSDLPGTSEPTDNSS.

This clonotype was detected many times. The V and J genes are TRBV7-8 and TRBJ2-7; 7 positions match TRBD1. The V segment lost 4 bases and the J segment 2 bases; nucleotides outside the gene matches: 5. CDR1 and CDR2 from the germline V gene are SGHVS and FQNEAQ. CDR3 size: 14 residues. Here the CDR3 DNA reads TGTGCCAGCAGCTCGGACAGGCCCCCCTACGAGCAGTACTTC. Its protein product is CASSSDRPPYEQYF.

The chain carries TRBV18 and TRBJ2-7; 7 nucleotides align to TRBD2. With 2 bases clipped from V and 4 bases from J, the junction kept 5 bases outside the gene matches. Germline V gene lookup returns CDR1 KGHSH and CDR2 LQKENI. There are 14 residues in the CDR3. The CDR3 spells CASSPSGTEYEQYF. CDR3 DNA: TGTGCCAGCTCACCAAGCGGGACGGAATACGAGCAGTACTTC.

In this sample, this clonotype turned up many times. V is TRBV20-1 and J is TRBJ1-4, with D maybe TRBD1 (5 bases). Germline values: CDR1 DFQATT, CDR2 SNEGSKA (reference sequence). The CDR3 loop spans 17 amino acids. Between the trimmed V and J ends, which lost 0 bases and 8 bases, there was a span of 22 bases. The chain's CDR3 is CSARDTRGGGSREKLFF. The DNA of the CDR3 is TGCAGTGCTAGAGATACCCGAGGTGGGGGATCGAGGGAAAAACTGTTTTTT.